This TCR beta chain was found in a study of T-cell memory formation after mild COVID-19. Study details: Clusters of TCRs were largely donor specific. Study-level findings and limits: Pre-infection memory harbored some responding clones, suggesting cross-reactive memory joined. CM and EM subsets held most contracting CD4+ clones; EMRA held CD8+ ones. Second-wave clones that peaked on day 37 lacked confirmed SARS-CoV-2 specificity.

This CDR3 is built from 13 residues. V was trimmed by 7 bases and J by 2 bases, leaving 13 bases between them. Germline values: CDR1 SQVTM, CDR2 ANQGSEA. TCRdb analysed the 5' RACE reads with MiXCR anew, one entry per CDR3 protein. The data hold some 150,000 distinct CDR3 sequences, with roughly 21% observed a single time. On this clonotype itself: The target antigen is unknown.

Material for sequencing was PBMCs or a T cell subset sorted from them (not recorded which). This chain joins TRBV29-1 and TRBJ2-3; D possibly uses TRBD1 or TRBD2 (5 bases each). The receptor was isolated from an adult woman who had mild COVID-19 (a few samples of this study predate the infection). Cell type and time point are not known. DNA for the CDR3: TGCAGCGCCATGGGACCCCCCACAGATACGCAGTATTTT. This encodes CSAMGPPTDTQYF.